The 27 T cell receptor beta chains below were found in one sample sequenced in a study of vaccination and CD4 T cells after COVID-19. These receptors' antigens are unknown. Treatment noted: roughly nine-day PBMC culture with coronavirus spike peptide pools or control peptides (ViraFEST assay). Once obtained from cultured CD4+ T cells, the DNA was sequenced using the Oncomine TCR Beta short-read assay. A single record per CDR3 protein comes from TCRdb applying MiXCR to the PCR reads. The sample has 8,500 to 14,000 distinct CDR3 sequences, around 58% seen once. Sequenced material: CD4+ T cells from blood, cultured in vitro. Receptor source: a human donor who had recovered from COVID-19.

This clonotype was observed a few times. The chain links TRBV19 to TRBJ1-5; 9 nucleotides align to TRBD1. V was clipped by 2 bases and J by 5 bases; unmatched bases: 10. This CDR3 region has 17 residues. Germline CDR1 reads LNHDA; CDR2 reads SQIVND (reference sequence). The CDR3: CASSILTGGTGHQPQHF. In DNA form, the CDR3 reads TGTGCCAGTAGTATACTGACAGGGGGGACGGGGCATCAGCCCCAGCATTTT.

The chain combines TRBV5-4 with TRBJ2-2; 10 positions agree with TRBD1. Losses at the gene ends were 4 bases for V and 5 bases for J; bases not matched to a gene: 2. CDR1 and CDR2 from the germline V gene are SGHNT and YYREEE (reference sequence). The CDR3 covers 14 residues. CDR3 in DNA: TGTGCCAGCAGCCGGGACAGGGGAACCGGGGAGCTGTTTTTT. It codes for CASSRDRGTGELFF.

Note on this clonotype: This could be a read error, since a much larger clone is one nucleotide away. CDR3 region: CASSMRPSSGANVLTF. In DNA, the CDR3 is TGTGCCAGTAGTATGAGGCCTAGCTCTGGGGCCAACGTCCTGACTTTC. J is TRBJ2-6 and V is TRBV19; D not certain. This CDR3 spans 16 amino acids. V was shortened by 3 bases and J by 0 bases, with 9 bases between the two germline ends. Germline V lookup: CDR1 LNHDA, CDR2 SQIVND (reference sequence).

The chain couples TRBV12-3 or TRBV12-4 to TRBJ1-5; D may be TRBD1 (5 bases). The CDR3 consists of 15 residues. Trimming took off 3 bases at V and 2 bases at J, with 11 bases between the two ends. The CDR3 here is CASSLGPSGNQPQHF. For the CDR3, the DNA is TGTGCCAGCAGTTTGGGACCCTCGGGCAATCAGCCCCAGCATTTT.

The chain joins TRBV6-2 or TRBV6-3 to TRBJ2-1; D gene ambiguous. Per germline, CDR1 MNHEY and CDR2 SVGEGT. V dropped 0 bases and J dropped 2 bases, with 11 bases sitting between them. The CDR3 contains 16 residues. The CDR3 DNA reads TGTGCCAGCAGTTACTCGGAACGGAACCCCTACAATGAGCAGTTCTTC. Translated: CASSYSERNPYNEQFF.

The rearrangement uses TRBV2 and TRBJ2-3, with unresolved D. Trimming shortened V by 4 bases and J by 1 base, and 6 bases separated the two germline ends. This CDR3 comprises 13 residues. Germline values: CDR1 SNHLY, CDR2 FYNNEI. CDR3 in amino acids: CASSGQGTDTQYF. The CDR3 coding sequence is TGTGCCAGCAGTGGGCAGGGCACAGATACGCAGTATTTT.

By share, this clonotype ranks as medium-sized. This chain uses TRBV12-5 with TRBJ2-5, with a weak D call TRBD1 (6 bases). The CDR3 has 18 amino acids. Germline values: CDR1 LGHNT, CDR2 FRNRAP. With 2 bases removed from V and 1 base from J, the gap between germline ends came to 20 bases. The CDR3 spells CASGLYGSLTGGQETQYF. The CDR3 DNA follows: TGTGCTAGTGGTTTGTACGGCTCTTTGACAGGAGGCCAAGAGACCCAGTACTTC.

The genes are TRBV5-1 and TRBJ2-5, with D perhaps being TRBD1 or TRBD2 (5 bases each). Trimming left V 0 bases short and J 4 bases short, with 13 bases between. CDR1 is SGHRS, CDR2 YFSETQ, per germline. CDR3 length: 15 amino acids. Here the CDR3 reads CASSLEGREIETQYF. The CDR3 region has the DNA TGCGCCAGCAGCTTGGAGGGCAGGGAGATAGAGACCCAGTACTTC.

The chain carries TRBV6-1 and TRBJ2-5; TRBD2 agrees at 9 bases. With V trimmed by 1 base and J by 5 bases, 8 bases remained unmatched. CDR1 is MNHNS and CDR2 is SASEGT in the germline V gene. This CDR3 comprises 16 residues. Written as DNA, the CDR3 is TGTGCCAGCAGTGAAGTGTGGCTAGCGGGGAGGGAGACCCAGTACTTC. Translated, it gives CASSEVWLAGRETQYF.

The sample holds a few counts of this clonotype. V is TRBV6-1 and J is TRBJ2-2; possible D gene TRBD2, 6 bases. Germline lookup yields CDR1 MNHNS and CDR2 SASEGT. The CDR3 loop spans 15 amino acids. Trimming cost V 1 base and J 5 bases, with 11 bases left between them. The CDR3 protein is CASSEEGRGTGELFF. CDR3 DNA sequence: TGTGCCAGCAGTGAAGAAGGACGGGGGACCGGGGAGCTGTTTTTT.

This clonotype has just a few counts. This chain joins TRBV19 and TRBJ1-1; TRBD1 is a possible D gene (6 bases). V was pared by 5 bases and J by 0 bases, with 10 bases between. The germline V gene encodes CDR1 LNHDA and CDR2 SQIVND (reference sequence). This CDR3 is 14 amino acids long. CDR3 in amino acids: CASSPTGMNTEAFF. Written as DNA, the CDR3 is TGTGCCAGTAGTCCGACAGGAATGAACACTGAAGCTTTCTTT. Variable domain in full (rest from reference TRBV19 and TRBJ1-1): DGGITQSPKYLFRKEGQNVTLSCEQNLNHDAMYWYRQDPGQGLRLIYYSQIVNDFQKGDIAEGYSVSREKKESFPLTVTSAQKNPTAFYLCASSPTGMNTEAFFGQGTRLTVV.

Of note for this clonotype: A read error may account for a junction end that differs from germline. The chain has TRBV11-2 and TRBJ1-2; D ambiguous. The CDR3 has 12 amino acids. CDR1 and CDR2 (germline): SGHAT, FQNNGV. The CDR3 coding sequence is TGTGCCAGCAGCCCAGGACCCTATGCCTACACCTTC. It yields the protein CASSPGPYAYTF.

The rearrangement uses TRBV20-1 and TRBJ2-7; 7 bases fit TRBD2. The CDR3 consists of 13 residues. The trim removed 6 bases at V and 3 bases at J, leaving 8 bases unmatched. Germline V lookup: CDR1 DFQATT, CDR2 SNEGSKA (reference sequence). CDR3: CSATRLAFYEQYF. The DNA of the CDR3 is TGCAGTGCGACGAGACTAGCTTTCTACGAGCAGTACTTC.

CDR3 amino acids: CASSYGVGKNTEAFF. The CDR3, as DNA: TGTGCCAGCAGTTATGGGGTGGGAAAGAACACTGAAGCTTTCTTT. This chain uses TRBV6-5 with TRBJ1-1; D call uncertain. The CDR3 covers 15 residues. CDR1 and CDR2 (germline): MNHEY, SVGAGI. V was pared by 3 bases and J by 1 base, with 12 bases between.

This chain links TRBV29-1 with TRBJ2-3; tentative D call: TRBD1 (6 bases). Between the trimmed V and J ends, which lost 8 bases and 2 bases, there was a span of 20 bases. Germline values: CDR1 SQVTM, CDR2 ANQGSEA. The CDR3 totals 15 residues. The CDR3 region has the DNA TGCAGCTACGGGACACTCCAAACCCTCACAGATACGCAGTATTTT. It translates to CSYGTLQTLTDTQYF.

By share of the sample, this clonotype is medium-sized. The rearrangement uses TRBV4-1 and TRBJ1-1; 8 positions agree with TRBD1. Looked up from germline, CDR1 is MGHRA and CDR2 is YSYEKL. After removal of 1 base from V and 4 bases from J, the junction contained 8 bases not matched to a gene. The CDR3 is made up of 16 amino acids. CDR3 region: CASSQGQGAYGTEAFF. For the CDR3, the DNA is TGCGCCAGCAGCCAAGGCCAGGGGGCATACGGCACTGAAGCTTTCTTT.

The V gene is TRBV24-1, the J gene TRBJ1-5, with a possible D match to TRBD1 (6 bases). CDR3 length: 15 amino acids. V lost 4 bases and J 9 bases, leaving 18 bases between the germline ends. Germline loops: CDR1 KGHDR, CDR2 SFDVKD. CDR3 protein: CATSDRNRDPGPQHF. For the CDR3, the DNA is TGTGCCACCAGTGACCGGAACAGGGATCCGGGGCCCCAGCATTTT.

This chain connects TRBV28 to TRBJ1-2; TRBD1 aligns across 7 bases. The ends lost 7 bases at V and 4 bases at J; junction bases unmatched: 9. Germline V CDR1 and CDR2: MDHEN, SYDVKM. This CDR3 contains 14 residues. The DNA of the CDR3 is TGTGCCAGCAACTCTCAGGGGGTCGGCTATGGCTACACCTTC. As protein: CASNSQGVGYGYTF.

The chain has TRBV2 and TRBJ2-7; 10 bases fit TRBD2. The CDR3 sequence is 13 residues long. Unmatched junction bases numbered 2, after V lost 5 bases and J lost 4 bases. Per the germline V gene, CDR1 is SNHLY and CDR2 is FYNNEI. The DNA for the CDR3 is TGTGCCAGCAGTCTAGCGGGAGATTACGAGCAGTACTTC. It translates to CASSLAGDYEQYF.

The CDR3 bases are TGTGCCAGCAGCAAAGGTATAGACTATAGCAATCAGCCCCAGCATTTT. Amino acid sequence: CASSKGIDYSNQPQHF. The J gene is TRBJ1-5, the V gene TRBV21-1. TRBV21-1 is assigned pseudogene status. The CDR3 runs 16 residues.

This chain connects TRBV20-1 to TRBJ1-6; D possibly corresponds to TRBD1 (5 bases). This CDR3 comprises 14 residues. CDR1 and CDR2 (germline): DFQATT, SNEGSKA (reference sequence). V lost 3 bases and J 7 bases, leaving 13 bases between the germline ends. CDR3 nucleotide sequence: TGCAGTGCTAGCGTCTCAGGGTCAAATTCACCCCTCCACTTT. This sequence encodes CSASVSGSNSPLHF.

The count of this clonotype is one. The chain employs TRBV18 and TRBJ2-1, with D possibly TRBD2 on 6 matching bases. Deletions cut 4 bases from V and 8 bases from J, with 15 bases between. Germline V gives CDR1 KGHSH, CDR2 LQKENI. CDR3 length equals 14 residues. CDR3: CASSQGRTSDEQFF. The DNA of the CDR3 is TGTGCCAGCTCACAGGGGAGGACATCCGATGAGCAGTTCTTC.

The rearrangement joins TRBV7-6 to TRBJ2-5; D gene ambiguous. V was shortened by 5 bases and J by 2 bases, with 15 bases between the two germline ends. The CDR3 consists of 15 residues. Germline values: CDR1 SGHVS, CDR2 FNYEAQ. In DNA form, the CDR3 reads TGTGCCAGCAGCGTCGTGTTTGGCGAACAAGAGACCCAGTACTTC. It yields the protein CASSVVFGEQETQYF.

The chain is built from TRBV18 and TRBJ2-5; D is unresolved. V gave up 3 bases and J gave up 0 bases, with 2 bases separating them. The germline V gene has CDR1 KGHSH and CDR2 LQKENI. The CDR3 is 12 amino acids. CDR3 loop: CASSPYQETQYF. The CDR3, as DNA: TGTGCCAGCTCACCTTACCAAGAGACCCAGTACTTC. Complete variable domain (other parts from reference TRBV18 and TRBJ2-5): NAGVMQNPRHLVRRRGQEARLRCSPMKGHSHVYWYRQLPEEGLKFMVYLQKENIIDESGMPKERFSAEFPKEGPSILRIQQVVRGDSAAYFCASSPYQETQYFGPGTRLLVL.

This rearrangement joins TRBV7-2 to TRBJ1-5; the D is unclear. The CDR3 has 15 amino acids. Per germline, CDR1 SGHTA and CDR2 FQGNSA. Trimming took 4 bases from V and 2 from J, leaving 12 bases between them. The CDR3 protein is CASSSPQPGNQPQHF. CDR3 coding DNA: TGTGCCAGCAGCTCCCCGCAGCCGGGCAATCAGCCCCAGCATTTT.

This clonotype has more than one count but fewer than ten. The chain carries TRBV18 and TRBJ1-2; 8 bases agree with TRBD1. CDR1 KGHSH and CDR2 LQKENI come from the germline V gene. The CDR3 has 16 residues. With V trimmed by 3 bases and J by 2 bases, 8 bases remained unmatched. This chain's CDR3 is CASSPDRVFANYGYTF. The DNA for the CDR3 is TGTGCCAGCTCACCGGACAGGGTCTTTGCCAACTATGGCTACACCTTC.

This clonotype has more than one count but fewer than ten. V and J are TRBV29-1 and TRBJ2-3; a weak D match, TRBD1 (6 bases). The V gene's germline CDR1 is SQVTM and CDR2 ANQGSEA. V gave up 5 bases and J gave up 1 base, with 16 bases separating them. CDR3 length: 15 amino acids. CDR3 DNA: TGCAGCGTTACTAGGACAGCCTCGGGCACAGATACGCAGTATTTT. Translation: CSVTRTASGTDTQYF.